Each of the 14 T cell receptor beta chains below was sequenced from the same sample in a study of cytotoxic CD8 clonotypes in ibrutinib-treated CLL (dated by TCRdb to about 2021). The library was obtained by the immunoSEQ multiplex PCR assay. TCRdb retrieved this table from immuneACCESS and kept in-frame rearrangements only. Not all clones are present; in checked studies, unresolved V genes account for under half, and no reason is known for the remainder. The sample table lists approximately 70,000 clones, more than 70% of them with a count of one. 7.5% to 9.5% of the sample is taken by the ten largest. According to the study, the label for this sample's time point signals: progressive disease on ibrutinib. Sequenced material: PBMCs, taken at disease progression, from a patient treated with ibrutinib. These receptor sequences come from a human donor with chronic lymphocytic leukemia.

V and J are TRBV15 and TRBJ1-5; 7 bases agree with TRBD1. Germline V gene data show CDR1 as LNHNV and CDR2 as YYDKDF (reference sequence). Germline trimming cut 1 base from V and 4 bases from J; bases unmatched to any gene: 4. The CDR3 loop spans 15 amino acids. The CDR3 DNA reads TGTGCCACCAGCAGAGGAGGGACAGAAAATCAGCCCCAGCATTTT. Translation gives CATSRGGTENQPQHF.

The chain carries TRBV9 and TRBJ1-4, with 9 bases that match TRBD1. This CDR3 contains 16 residues. Trimming at V came to 5 bases and at J to 2 bases, leaving 7 bases not matched to a gene. Germline V gene data show CDR1 as SGDLS and CDR2 as YYNGEE. As DNA, the CDR3 is TGTGCCAGCAGTCCTACAGGGGGCCAGACTAATGAAAAACTGTTTTTT. Amino acid sequence: CASSPTGGQTNEKLFF.

This clone was recorded once. V gene TRBV6-1 combines with J gene TRBJ2-2; 7 bases align to TRBD1. This CDR3 is 15 amino acids long. The V and J ends lost 7 bases and 0 bases, in that order; junction bases with no gene match: 5. CDR1 and CDR2 (germline): MNHNS, SASEGT. The CDR3 spells CASTGDSANTGELFF. CDR3 sequence (DNA): TGTGCCAGCACCGGGGACAGTGCGAACACCGGGGAGCTGTTTTTT.

The chain has TRBV10-3 and TRBJ2-7; 7 positions match TRBD1. The CDR3 length is 13 residues. Germline V gene data show CDR1 as ENHRY and CDR2 as SYGVKD. V trimming: 4 bases; J trimming: 2 bases; junction bases outside the gene matches: 2. The CDR3 sequence is CAISAGQAYEQYF. Written as DNA, the CDR3 is TGTGCCATCAGTGCCGGACAGGCCTACGAGCAGTACTTC.

For the CDR3, the DNA is TGTGCCAGCTCACCAGCCGGGACAGCGAACACTGAAGCTTTCTTT. Its translation: CASSPAGTANTEAFF. The chain has TRBV18 and TRBJ1-1; 7 positions agree with TRBD1. V was clipped by 2 bases and J by 1 base; unmatched bases: 4. Per germline, CDR1 KGHSH and CDR2 LQKENI. The CDR3 is 15 amino acids. Based on the CDR3 plus reference TRBV18 and TRBJ1-1, the full variable domain is NAGVMQNPRHLVRRRGQEARLRCSPMKGHSHVYWYRQLPEEGLKFMVYLQKENIIDESGMPKERFSAEFPKEGPSILRIQQVVRGDSAAYFCASSPAGTANTEAFFGQGTRLTVV.

The chain is built from TRBV2 and TRBJ1-2; possible D gene TRBD1, 6 bases. Trimming shortened V by 5 bases and J by 6 bases, and 13 bases separated the two germline ends. The CDR3 length is 13 residues. Germline assignment: CDR1 SNHLY and CDR2 FYNNEI. The CDR3 nucleotides read TGTGCCAGCAGTCGAACAGGGTCTAATGGCTACACCTTC. The encoded protein is CASSRTGSNGYTF.

This clone showed up just a few times. The chain couples TRBV5-1 to TRBJ2-3, with 9 bases that match TRBD1. Germline trimming cut 3 bases from V and 2 bases from J; bases unmatched to any gene: 1. CDR1 is SGHRS and CDR2 is YFSETQ in the germline V gene. The CDR3 runs 14 residues. In DNA, the CDR3 is TGCGCCAGCAGCTGGACAGGGGACACAGATACGCAGTATTTT. This gives the protein CASSWTGDTDTQYF.

The chain combines TRBV4-1 with TRBJ2-7; D possibly corresponds to TRBD2 (6 bases). Germline-derived CDR1 and CDR2 are MGHRA and YSYEKL. Trimming took 0 bases from V and 6 from J, leaving 12 bases between them. The CDR3 consists of 14 residues. CDR3 sequence: CASSQEAGSGEQYF. CDR3 bases: TGCGCCAGCAGCCAAGAGGCGGGATCGGGCGAGCAGTACTTC.

The chain uses TRBV2 and TRBJ2-5; D gene unclear. Trimming removed 6 bases from V and 1 base from J, with 6 bases in between. The germline gives CDR1 SNHLY, CDR2 FYNNEI. CDR3 size: 12 residues. The CDR3 bases are TGTGCCAGCAGCGGGTCCCAAGAGACCCAGTACTTC. Protein product: CASSGSQETQYF.

The rearrangement joins TRBV11-3 to TRBJ2-1, with 7 bases fitting TRBD1. CDR3 size: 15 residues. Germline lookup yields CDR1 SGHNT and CDR2 YENEEA. The trim removed 5 bases at V and 4 bases at J, leaving 8 bases unmatched. CDR3 DNA: TGTGCCAGCAGCCGAACCGGGACAGCGTACAATGAGCAGTTCTTC. This translates into CASSRTGTAYNEQFF. Looking up the rest from reference TRBV11-3 and TRBJ2-1 gives the full variable domain: EAGVVQSPRYKIIEKKQPVAFWCNPISGHNTLYWYLQNLGQGPELLIRYENEEAVDDSQLPKDRFSAERLKGVDSTLKIQPAELGDSAVYLCASSRTGTAYNEQFFGPGTRLTVL.

The genes are TRBV7-9 and TRBJ2-7; 9 bases align to TRBD2. V was pared by 5 bases and J by 0 bases, with 11 bases of the junction left unmatched. This CDR3 is built from 17 residues. Germline V gene lookup returns CDR1 SEHNR and CDR2 FQNEAQ (reference sequence). The CDR3 sequence: CASSPPLWREGSYEQYF. The CDR3 DNA follows: TGTGCCAGCAGCCCGCCACTATGGCGGGAGGGCTCCTACGAGCAGTACTTC.

The chain uses TRBV7-9 and TRBJ2-7; 7 positions match TRBD2. V was clipped by 5 bases and J by 5 bases; unmatched bases: 15. This CDR3 region has 16 residues. CDR1 SEHNR and CDR2 FQNEAQ come from the germline V gene (reference sequence). This chain's CDR3 is CASSERLAVGDDEQYF. Here the CDR3 DNA reads TGTGCCAGCAGCGAACGCCTAGCGGTGGGAGATGACGAGCAGTACTTC.

The chain links TRBV19 to TRBJ2-7; 8 bases agree with TRBD2. The V gene's germline CDR1 is LNHDA and CDR2 SQIVND (reference sequence). V lost 3 bases, J lost 2 bases, and 0 bases stayed unmatched. The CDR3 totals 13 residues. For the CDR3, the DNA is TGTGCCAGTAGTATGGGACTAGCCTACGAGCAGTACTTC. This sequence encodes CASSMGLAYEQYF.

The rearrangement joins TRBV18 to TRBJ1-1; D unresolved. Germline assignment: CDR1 KGHSH and CDR2 LQKENI. V dropped 2 bases and J dropped 5 bases, with 6 bases sitting between them. The CDR3 runs 12 residues. The DNA for the CDR3 is TGTGCCAGCTCACCAAGGTGGACTGAAGCTTTCTTT. Translation gives CASSPRWTEAFF.